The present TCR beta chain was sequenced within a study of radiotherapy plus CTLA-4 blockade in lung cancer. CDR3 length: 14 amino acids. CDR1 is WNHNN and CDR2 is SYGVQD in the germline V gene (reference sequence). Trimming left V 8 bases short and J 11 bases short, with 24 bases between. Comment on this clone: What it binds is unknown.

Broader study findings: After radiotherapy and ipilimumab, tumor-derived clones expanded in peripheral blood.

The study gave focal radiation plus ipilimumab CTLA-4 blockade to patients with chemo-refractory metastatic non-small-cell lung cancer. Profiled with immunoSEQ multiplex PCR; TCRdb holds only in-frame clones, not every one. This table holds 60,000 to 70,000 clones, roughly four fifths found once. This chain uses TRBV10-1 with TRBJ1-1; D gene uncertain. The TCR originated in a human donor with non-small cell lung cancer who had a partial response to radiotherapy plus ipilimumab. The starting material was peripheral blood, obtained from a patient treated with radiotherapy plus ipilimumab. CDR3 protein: CASGPLGPRSRAFF. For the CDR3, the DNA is TGCGCCAGCGGCCCCCTGGGCCCCCGGTCAAGGGCTTTCTTT.